One sample yielded the 23 T cell receptor beta chains listed below, sequenced in a study of OX40 agonist ivuxolimab in advanced cancers. Library generation was performed with the immunoSEQ multiplex PCR assay. TCRdb retrieved this table from immuneACCESS and kept in-frame rearrangements only. Not all clones are present; in checked studies, unresolved V genes account for under half, and no reason is known for the remainder. This sample gives 15,000 to 20,000 clones in total; 90% of them show up just once. Of the sample, 29% falls within the top ten clones. The material was CD4+ or CD8+ T cells sorted from blood, obtained in a trial of the OX40 agonist ivuxolimab. These receptors all come from an adult with an advanced solid tumor such as melanoma, head and neck, liver or kidney cancer.

Sample share makes this clone large. The chain employs TRBV4-1 and TRBJ2-1; D not resolved. The V end was cut by 0 bases, the J end by 3 bases, with 3 bases between. Germline assignment: CDR1 MGHRA and CDR2 YSYEKL. The CDR3 spans 13 residues. The CDR3 spells CASSQDFYNEQFF. CDR3 in DNA: TGCGCCAGCAGCCAAGACTTCTACAATGAGCAGTTCTTC.

The chain uses TRBV4-2 and TRBJ2-2; 12 bases are a match to TRBD2. This CDR3 is 18 amino acids long. The J segment lost 7 bases and the V segment lost 1 base, leaving 10 bases of the junction unmatched. CDR1 and CDR2 from the germline V gene are LGHNA and YNFKEQ. The CDR3 region has the DNA TGTGCCAGCAGCCAAGGAGACGCCCTAGCGGGAGGGCTCGGGGAGCTGTTTTTT. It yields the protein CASSQGDALAGGLGELFF.

The rearrangement links TRBV7-2 to TRBJ2-7, with TRBD1 identical over 8 bases. The CDR3 spans 18 residues. V lost 5 bases to trimming and J lost 4 bases; unmatched junction nucleotides: 19. Germline V lookup: CDR1 SGHTA, CDR2 FQGNSA. CDR3 in amino acids: CASSPRQGATLGAYEQYF. CDR3 nucleotide sequence: TGTGCCAGCAGCCCCCGCCAGGGGGCGACCCTAGGGGCGTACGAGCAGTACTTC.

The rearrangement links TRBV19 to TRBJ1-2, with 8 bases aligning to TRBD1. Trimming took 5 bases from V and 6 from J; bases not matched to a gene: 14. Germline V gives CDR1 LNHDA, CDR2 SQIVND (reference sequence). This CDR3 is 16 amino acids long. The CDR3, as DNA: TGTGCCAGTAGTTTAAGGACAGGGAGTCTGCTTGATGGCTACACCTTC. Protein sequence: CASSLRTGSLLDGYTF.

This chain joins TRBV6-4 and TRBJ2-1; 7 nucleotides line up with TRBD2. Germline V gene sequence: CDR1 MRHNA, CDR2 SNTAGT. With V trimmed by 3 bases and J by 12 bases, 11 bases remained unmatched. This CDR3 has 14 amino acids. The CDR3 coding sequence is TGTGCCAGCAGTGAAAGGCTAGCGGTGACTTGGCAGTTCTTC. It is translated as CASSERLAVTWQFF.

The V call is TRBV9, the J call TRBJ1-1; a weak D match, TRBD1 (5 bases). Trimming took 4 bases from V and 1 from J, leaving 14 bases between them. The CDR3 spans 15 residues. Germline V gene sequence: CDR1 SGDLS, CDR2 YYNGEE. The CDR3 nucleotides are TGTGCCAGCAGCCCCGTCCGGGGCTCGAACACTGAAGCTTTCTTT. Translating it yields CASSPVRGSNTEAFF.

By sample share, this clone is hyperexpanded. The genes are TRBV5-5 and TRBJ2-5, with D tentatively TRBD2 (5 bases). This CDR3 is built from 14 residues. The V gene's germline CDR1 is SGHKS and CDR2 YYEKEE (reference sequence). Trimming pared 2 bases from V and 5 bases from J, leaving 13 bases between. Here the CDR3 DNA reads TGTGCCAGCAGCTTTGGTGAGGGCCCGGAGACCCAGTACTTC. It translates to CASSFGEGPETQYF.

The chain uses TRBV14 and TRBJ2-2, with 9 bases fitting TRBD2. The CDR3 loop spans 17 amino acids. Germline V CDR1 and CDR2: SGHDN, FVKESK. J was trimmed by 4 bases and V by 4 bases; bases with no gene match: 10. CDR3 sequence (DNA): TGTGCCAGCAGCCCGATAGCGGGAGATCCTGGCACCGGGGAGCTGTTTTTT. Translation gives CASSPIAGDPGTGELFF.

This rearrangement joins TRBV6-5 to TRBJ2-1; 7 bases agree with TRBD2. There are 14 residues in the CDR3. The germline V gene has CDR1 MNHEY and CDR2 SVGAGI. J gave up 0 bases and V 9 bases, and 5 bases lay outside the gene matches. The CDR3 here is CASRGGLSYNEQFF. CDR3 in DNA: TGTGCCAGTCGCGGGGGACTCTCCTACAATGAGCAGTTCTTC.

The chain links TRBV7-9 to TRBJ2-1, with TRBD2 matching 9 bases. V shed 3 bases and J 9 bases; nucleotides not matched to a gene: 9. This CDR3 region has 15 residues. Germline V lookup: CDR1 SEHNR, CDR2 FQNEAQ (reference sequence). The CDR3 sequence is CASSFPGTSKVEQFF. Here the CDR3 DNA reads TGTGCCAGCAGCTTCCCCGGGACTAGCAAGGTTGAGCAGTTCTTC.

About this clone: Relative to the germline gene, one junction end is altered; a read error may explain this. The chain is built from TRBV6-6 and TRBJ2-7, with unresolved D. This CDR3 spans 11 amino acids. Germline V gene lookup returns CDR1 MNHNY and CDR2 SVGAGI (reference sequence). The CDR3, as DNA: TGTGCCAGCAGTTTCTCCGACGAGCAGTACTTC. This translates into CASSFSDEQYF.

The chain joins TRBV5-6 to TRBJ1-5; D perhaps matches TRBD1 (5 bases). This CDR3 spans 12 amino acids. Trimming took 5 bases from V and 6 from J, leaving 9 bases between them. Germline V CDR1 and CDR2: SGHDT, YYEEEE. This chain's CDR3 is CASSLGTQPQHF. CDR3 sequence (DNA): TGTGCCAGCAGTTTAGGGACTCAGCCCCAGCATTTT.

V usage is TRBV4-2 and J usage is TRBJ1-3; no clear D. V shed 0 bases and J shed 0 bases, with 15 bases lying between them. Germline values: CDR1 LGHNA, CDR2 YNFKEQ. The CDR3 length is 18 residues. Written as DNA, the CDR3 is TGTGCCAGCAGCCAAGATATAGGAATTGTCTTCTCTGGAAACACCATATATTTT. Residues: CASSQDIGIVFSGNTIYF.

This chain links TRBV9 with TRBJ2-7, with 7 bases that match TRBD1. Germline V gene lookup returns CDR1 SGDLS and CDR2 YYNGEE. With V trimmed by 5 bases and J by 0 bases, 5 bases remained unmatched. The CDR3 covers 14 residues. The CDR3 is CASSTQGVSYEQYF. The CDR3 DNA follows: TGTGCCAGCAGTACCCAGGGGGTCTCCTACGAGCAGTACTTC.

The count of this clone is one. One end of the junction fails to match germline, which may point to a read error. The chain uses TRBV9 and TRBJ2-7; D gene ambiguous. The length of the CDR3 is 14 residues. Germline CDR1 SGDLS, CDR2 YYNGEE. CDR3 in amino acids: CAGSVGRSAYEQYF. As DNA, the CDR3 is TGTGCCGGCAGCGTAGGAAGGAGCGCTTACGAGCAGTACTTC.

Worth noting for this clone: Other DNA sequences within the sample encode an identical CDR3. V is TRBV4-1 and J is TRBJ2-1; D uncertain. Germline loops: CDR1 MGHRA, CDR2 YSYEKL. CDR3 length equals 13 residues. V lost 0 bases and J 6 bases, leaving 6 bases between the germline ends. CDR3 DNA: TGCGCCAGCAGCCAAGATTTTCTCAATGAGCAGTTCTTC. This gives the protein CASSQDFLNEQFF.

The genes are TRBV11-2 and TRBJ2-7, with 8 bases lining up with TRBD1. CDR3 length equals 14 residues. Germline V gene data show CDR1 as SGHAT and CDR2 as FQNNGV. V dropped 5 bases and J dropped 2; count of bases not matched to a gene: 5. The CDR3 region is CASSVGTGPYEQYF. CDR3 in DNA: TGTGCCAGCAGCGTAGGGACAGGACCCTACGAGCAGTACTTC.

This clone was seen only once. CDR3 loop: CASSFLLADTDTQYF. The CDR3 region has the DNA TGTGCCAGCAGCTTCCTACTAGCCGACACAGATACGCAGTATTTT. V is TRBV5-4 and J is TRBJ2-3, with TRBD2 as a possible D gene (6 bases). Trimming cost V 2 bases and J 2 bases, with 12 bases left between them. The CDR3 runs to 15 residues. Per germline, CDR1 SGHNT and CDR2 YYREEE (reference sequence).

The rearrangement links TRBV6-5 to TRBJ2-1; TRBD2 matches 9 bases. There are 15 residues in the CDR3. From germline, CDR1 is MNHEY and CDR2 SVGAGI. The V and J ends lost 1 base and 4 bases, in that order; junction bases with no gene match: 2. CDR3 region: CASSYLAGAYNEQFF. CDR3 in DNA: TGTGCCAGCAGTTACTTAGCGGGAGCATACAATGAGCAGTTCTTC.

This chain links TRBV9 with TRBJ1-2; 10 positions agree with TRBD1. CDR1 and CDR2 (germline): SGDLS, YYNGEE. CDR3 length: 13 residues. The trim removed 3 bases at V and 8 bases at J, leaving 4 bases unmatched. The CDR3 DNA follows: TGTGCCAGCAGCGCTGGGACAGGGGAAGGCTACACCTTC. This translates into CASSAGTGEGYTF.

The chain links TRBV27 to TRBJ2-6; D is unclear. This CDR3 comprises 15 residues. V was trimmed by 2 bases and J by 3 bases, leaving 8 bases between them. Germline assignment: CDR1 MNHEY and CDR2 SMNVEV (reference sequence). This chain's CDR3 is CASSLTSLGANVLTF. CDR3 DNA: TGTGCCAGCAGTTTAACGTCCCTTGGGGCCAACGTCCTGACTTTC.

The chain employs TRBV19 and TRBJ2-7; a weak D match, TRBD1 (6 bases). The CDR3 totals 16 residues. V gave up 1 base and J gave up 0 bases, with 13 bases separating them. Germline V lookup: CDR1 LNHDA, CDR2 SQIVND (reference sequence). The CDR3 coding sequence is TGTGCCAGTAGTATAGCCGGGACAATGAGCTCCTACGAGCAGTACTTC. Amino acid sequence: CASSIAGTMSSYEQYF. Using reference TRBV19 and TRBJ2-7 for the parts outside the CDR3, the full variable domain is DGGITQSPKYLFRKEGQNVTLSCEQNLNHDAMYWYRQDPGQGLRLIYYSQIVNDFQKGDIAEGYSVSREKKESFPLTVTSAQKNPTAFYLCASSIAGTMSSYEQYFGPGTRLTVT.

This chain connects TRBV25-1 to TRBJ2-5; no firm D call. This CDR3 is 13 amino acids long. CDR1 and CDR2 from the germline V gene are MGHDK and SYGVNS. Trimming cost V 6 bases and J 0 bases, with 8 bases left between them. CDR3 bases: TGTGCCAGCAGGGCGAGAAACCAAGAGACCCAGTACTTC. It is translated as CASRARNQETQYF.